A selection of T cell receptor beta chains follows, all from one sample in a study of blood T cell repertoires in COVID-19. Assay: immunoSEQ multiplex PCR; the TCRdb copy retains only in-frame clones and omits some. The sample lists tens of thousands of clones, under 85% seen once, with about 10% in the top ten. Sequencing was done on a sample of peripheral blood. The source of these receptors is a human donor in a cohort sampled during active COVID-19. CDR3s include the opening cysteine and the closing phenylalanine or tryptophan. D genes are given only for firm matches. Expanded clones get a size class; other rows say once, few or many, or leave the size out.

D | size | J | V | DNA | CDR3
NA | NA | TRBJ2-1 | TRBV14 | TGTGCCAGCAGCCAAGAGAAGGGGGTAACCTACAATGAGCAGTTCTTC | CASSQEKGVTYNEQFF
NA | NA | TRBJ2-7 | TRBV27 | TGTGCCAGCAGCCTAACGAGGACTCCTGTCGACGAGCAGTACTTC | CASSLTRTPVDEQYF
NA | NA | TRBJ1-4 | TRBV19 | TGTGCCAGTAGTATTGCGTCGGGGAATTCCGAAAAACTGTTTTTT | CASSIASGNSEKLFF
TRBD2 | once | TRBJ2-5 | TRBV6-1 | TGTGCCAGCAGTGAAGGCGGGAGGGGACTAGCGGGGGGCCCGAGGTCCCAGTACTTC | CASSEGGRGLAGGPRSQYF
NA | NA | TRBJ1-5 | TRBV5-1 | TGCGCCAGCAGCCCGGGGACAAGCAATCAGCCCCAGCATTTT | CASSPGTSNQPQHF
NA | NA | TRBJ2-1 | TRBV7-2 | TGTGCCAGCAGTTTGGGCTCAAGCTCCTACAATGAGCAGTTCTTC | CASSLGSSSYNEQFF
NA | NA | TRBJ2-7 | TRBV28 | TGTGCCACCCTGAGGGAGTACGAGCAGTACTTC | CATLREYEQYF
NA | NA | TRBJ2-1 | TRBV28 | TGTGCCAGCAGTTTACGTCTTGAGCAGTTCTTC | CASSLRLEQFF
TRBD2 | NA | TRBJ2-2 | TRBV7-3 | TGTGCCAGCAGCTTGGGATTAGCGGGGAACACCGGGGAGCTGTTTTTT | CASSLGLAGNTGELFF
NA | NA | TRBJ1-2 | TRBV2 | TGTGCCAGCAGTTGGGGGGGTAACTATGGCTACACCTTC | CASSWGGNYGYTF
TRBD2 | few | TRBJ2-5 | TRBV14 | TGTGCCAGCAGTGCTTACGGGACTAGCGGGAGGGAGACCCAGTACTTC | CASSAYGTSGRETQYF
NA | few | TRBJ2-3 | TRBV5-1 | TGCGCCAGCAGCTTGGAAACTAGCACAGATACGCAGTATTTT | CASSLETSTDTQYF
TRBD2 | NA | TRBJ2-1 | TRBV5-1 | TGCGCCAGCAGCTTGGGGCTAGCGGGGATCTACAATGAGCAGTTCTTC | CASSLGLAGIYNEQFF
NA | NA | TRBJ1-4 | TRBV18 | TGTGCCAGCTCACCACCGGTAACAGGGAGCCCTAATGAAAAACTGTTTTTT | CASSPPVTGSPNEKLFF